This T cell receptor (beta chain) derives from a study of T cells in Graves' hyperthyroidism and ophthalmopathy. Regions amplified from RNA transcripts were the TCR beta CDR3 regions. A first-round RT-PCR of the TCR CDR3 used the HTBI primer set. TCRdb fed the multiplex PCR reads into MiXCR, producing one record per CDR3 protein. Of about 770,000 distinct CDR3 sequences in the sample, under 20% were seen once. The CDR3 is made up of 15 amino acids. The V gene lost 0 bases and the J gene lost 4 bases, with 10 bases spanning the gap. Germline V CDR1 and CDR2: DFQATT, SNEGSKA (reference sequence). Sequencing was done on a sample of blood. The chain recombines TRBV20-1 with TRBJ1-6; D unresolved. The sequence came from a woman aged 45-60 years with Graves' hyperthyroidism that later progressed to Graves' ophthalmopathy. The chain's CDR3 is CSARDLTTYNSPLHF. In DNA form, the CDR3 reads TGCAGTGCTAGAGACCTGACAACGTATAATTCACCCCTCCACTTT.